A single sample gave rise to the 6 T cell receptor beta chains below, sequenced in a study of blood T cell repertoires in COVID-19. Sequencing used immunoSEQ multiplex PCR; TCRdb keeps in-frame clones, though not all of them. This sample carries nearly 200,000 clones, more than 80% of them seen once, and the ten largest clones take around 8.4%. Sequenced material: PBMCs or T cells enriched from blood (not recorded which). The receptors shown here come from a woman aged 18-35 years who had recovered from COVID-19.

This chain uses TRBV9 with TRBJ2-2; D is possibly TRBD2 (7 bases). The CDR3 extends over 15 amino acids. CDR1 and CDR2 from the germline V gene are SGDLS and YYNGEE. Trimming cost V 4 bases and J 5 bases, with 15 bases left between them. CDR3 sequence (DNA): TGTGCCAGCAGCCCCTCGGGGGGCGATACCGGGGAGCTGTTTTTT. Protein: CASSPSGGDTGELFF.

This clone was recorded a few times. The gene calls are TRBV5-1 and TRBJ1-1, with unresolved D. CDR1 SGHRS and CDR2 YFSETQ come from the germline V gene. CDR3 length: 14 amino acids. The V end lost 5 bases, the J end lost 3 bases, and 14 bases lay between the germline ends. The DNA for the CDR3 is TGCGCCAGCAGGGAGGGAGGGAAGGACACTGAAGCTTTCTTT. As protein: CASREGGKDTEAFF.

This clone showed up just once. V and J are TRBV5-4 and TRBJ2-6; no reliable D call. Trimming took 1 base from V and 0 from J, leaving 2 bases between them. The CDR3 is made up of 14 amino acids. The germline CDR1 and CDR2 sequences are SGHNT and YYREEE (reference sequence). In DNA form, the CDR3 reads TGTGCCAGCAGCTTGTACTCTGGGGCCAACGTCCTGACTTTC. Translation gives CASSLYSGANVLTF.

This sequence joins TRBV5-1 and TRBJ2-7, with D perhaps TRBD1 (8 bases). Trimming took off 4 bases at V and 2 bases at J, with 22 bases between the two ends. Germline CDR1 reads SGHRS; CDR2 reads YFSETQ. This CDR3 spans 17 amino acids. CDR3 amino acids: CASSLEWTGRVTYEQYF. CDR3 in DNA: TGCGCCAGCAGCCTCGAATGGACAGGGAGGGTCACCTACGAGCAGTACTTC.

V usage is TRBV27 and J usage is TRBJ2-7; 9 bases agree with TRBD1. V shed 3 bases and J 4 bases; nucleotides not matched to a gene: 7. The CDR3 runs to 15 residues. From germline, CDR1 is MNHEY and CDR2 SMNVEV (reference sequence). The CDR3 spells CASSLSGQGPYEQYF. DNA of the CDR3: TGTGCCAGCAGTTTGTCGGGACAGGGTCCTTACGAGCAGTACTTC.

This chain links TRBV27 with TRBJ2-6, with a tentative D call TRBD1 (5 bases). The V gene lost 1 base and the J gene lost 2 bases, with 15 bases spanning the gap. Germline CDR1 reads MNHEY; CDR2 reads SMNVEV (reference sequence). CDR3 size: 18 residues. The chain's CDR3 is CASSLWGRLGAGANVLTF. The CDR3, as DNA: TGTGCCAGCAGTTTATGGGGCAGGTTAGGGGCTGGGGCCAACGTCCTGACTTTC.